The 32 T cell receptor beta chains reported below all come from one sample, sequenced in a study of T cells after yellow fever vaccination. TCRdb recomputed calls from the 5' RACE reads with MiXCR, one row per CDR3 protein. The data hold about 550,000 distinct CDR3 sequences, with about 19% observed a single time. Sample: PBMCs, taken 15 days after the yellow fever booster vaccination. The origin of the receptors is a man younger than 40 who received the YFV17D yellow fever vaccine.

This clonotype was observed a few times. The chain couples TRBV7-9 to TRBJ2-1; D is ambiguous. Germline values: CDR1 SEHNR, CDR2 FQNEAQ (reference sequence). Trimming left V 0 bases short and J 0 bases short, with 9 bases between. The CDR3 runs to 16 residues. The CDR3 is CASSLAAGSSYNEQFF. The CDR3 DNA reads as TGTGCCAGCAGCTTAGCGGCAGGAAGCTCCTACAATGAGCAGTTCTTC.

V is TRBV5-4 and J is TRBJ2-7; 10 positions agree with TRBD2. The V and J ends lost 0 bases and 6 bases, in that order; junction bases with no gene match: 6. Germline values: CDR1 SGHNT, CDR2 YYREEE (reference sequence). CDR3 length equals 15 residues. The chain's CDR3 is CASSLVLAGASEQYF. The CDR3 DNA reads as TGTGCCAGCAGCTTGGTTCTAGCGGGAGCATCCGAGCAGTACTTC.

The table lists this clonotype with many counts. The gene calls are TRBV6-2 or TRBV6-3 and TRBJ2-7; possibly TRBD1 for D (6 bases). CDR3 size: 13 residues. Germline loops: CDR1 MNHEY, CDR2 SVGEGT. Trimming cost V 4 bases and J 7 bases, with 14 bases left between them. The CDR3: CASSSTGKREQYF. Written as DNA, the CDR3 is TGTGCCAGCAGTTCCACAGGGAAGCGGGAGCAGTACTTC.

This clonotype appeared a few times. The genes are TRBV11-3 and TRBJ2-7, with D hard to call. The germline V gene has CDR1 SGHNT and CDR2 YENEEA. The CDR3 is 15 residues long. V dropped 2 bases and J dropped 1 base, with 12 bases sitting between them. The CDR3 loop is CASSLKAGLSYEQYF. For the CDR3, the DNA is TGTGCCAGCAGCTTAAAGGCCGGCCTTTCCTACGAGCAGTACTTC. Drawing the rest from reference TRBV11-3 and TRBJ2-7, the complete variable domain is EAGVVQSPRYKIIEKKQPVAFWCNPISGHNTLYWYLQNLGQGPELLIRYENEEAVDDSQLPKDRFSAERLKGVDSTLKIQPAELGDSAVYLCASSLKAGLSYEQYFGPGTRLTVT.

This chain links TRBV5-4 with TRBJ2-7, with D maybe TRBD2 (6 bases). V was clipped by 2 bases and J by 6 bases, with 21 bases between them. Germline values: CDR1 SGHNT, CDR2 YYREEE (reference sequence). CDR3 length: 16 amino acids. The CDR3 is CASSFALGLPSGEQYF. The CDR3 DNA sequence: TGTGCCAGCAGCTTCGCCCTTGGACTACCCTCGGGCGAGCAGTACTTC. Full variable domain (rest looked up from reference TRBV5-4 and TRBJ2-7): ETGVTQSPTHLIKTRGQQVTLRCSSQSGHNTVSWYQQALGQGPQFIFQYYREEENGRGNFPPRFSGLQFPNYSSELNVNALELDDSALYLCASSFALGLPSGEQYFGPGTRLTVT.

V is TRBV27 and J is TRBJ1-5; TRBD1 aligns across 9 bases. Unmatched junction bases numbered 2, after V lost 0 bases and J lost 2 bases. The CDR3 has 16 amino acids. Germline values: CDR1 MNHEY, CDR2 SMNVEV (reference sequence). CDR3 loop: CASSLSGTGRNQPQHF. DNA for the CDR3: TGTGCCAGCAGTTTATCGGGGACAGGGCGCAATCAGCCCCAGCATTTT.

This clonotype was seen a handful of times. The J gene is TRBJ2-5, the V gene TRBV12-3 or TRBV12-4; 9 bases are a match to TRBD1. The CDR3 covers 15 residues. After removal of 6 bases from V and 3 bases from J, the junction contained 8 bases not matched to a gene. CDR3 residues: CASRTTGGMEETQYF. The CDR3 DNA sequence: TGTGCCAGCAGGACGACAGGGGGTATGGAAGAGACCCAGTACTTC.

This clonotype was observed a few times. V is TRBV4-3 and J is TRBJ2-1; 8 bases are a match to TRBD1. CDR1 and CDR2 (germline): LGHNA, YSLEER. The CDR3 has 16 residues. V was pared by 0 bases and J by 5 bases, with 6 bases of the junction left unmatched. The CDR3 nucleotides are TGCGCCAGCAGCCAAGAGACAGGGGCATTCGACAATGAGCAGTTCTTC. It encodes CASSQETGAFDNEQFF.

V and J are TRBV9 and TRBJ2-3, with D hard to call. Germline V lookup: CDR1 SGDLS, CDR2 YYNGEE. The CDR3 totals 17 residues. V shed 0 bases and J shed 6 bases, with 20 bases lying between them. The CDR3 region is CASSVAWLQTPGDTQYF. DNA for the CDR3: TGTGCCAGCAGCGTAGCTTGGCTTCAGACCCCTGGGGATACGCAGTATTTT.

The rearrangement links TRBV5-1 to TRBJ2-1, with D perhaps TRBD1 (5 bases). The CDR3 is 15 residues long. V lost 2 bases, J lost 4 bases, and 13 bases lay in between. In germline, CDR1 is SGHRS, CDR2 YFSETQ. Here the CDR3 reads CASSLIGAKYNEQFF. CDR3 bases: TGCGCCAGCAGCTTAATAGGGGCGAAATACAATGAGCAGTTCTTC.

The chain links TRBV7-2 to TRBJ2-3; D gene unclear. Looked up from germline, CDR1 is SGHTA and CDR2 is FQGNSA. The CDR3 has 12 amino acids. The V end lost 5 bases, the J end lost 2 bases, and 5 bases lay between the germline ends. CDR3 sequence reads: CASSEYTDTQYF. The CDR3 nucleotides are TGTGCCAGCAGCGAGTACACAGATACGCAGTATTTT.

This chain connects TRBV7-9 to TRBJ2-7; no firm D call. This CDR3 has 13 residues. Germline V gene data show CDR1 as SEHNR and CDR2 as FQNEAQ (reference sequence). V was shortened by 1 base and J by 6 bases, with 10 bases between the two germline ends. DNA for the CDR3: TGTGCCAGCAGCTTAGGGATTGTAGGCGAGCAGTACTTC. The encoded protein is CASSLGIVGEQYF.

The V and J genes are TRBV14 and TRBJ2-5; 7 bases line up with TRBD1. Germline CDR1 and CDR2: SGHDN and FVKESK. The CDR3 totals 13 residues. V was pared by 4 bases and J by 6 bases, with 5 bases of the junction left unmatched. This CDR3 reads CASSPRDSQTQYF. DNA of the CDR3: TGTGCCAGCAGCCCCCGGGACAGCCAGACCCAGTACTTC.

This rearrangement joins TRBV7-2 to TRBJ2-3; 7 bases map to TRBD1. CDR3 size: 15 residues. Looked up from germline, CDR1 is SGHTA and CDR2 is FQGNSA. The ends lost 1 base at V and 2 bases at J; junction bases unmatched: 3. CDR3 DNA: TGTGCCAGCAGCTTAGACAGGGGAAACACAGATACGCAGTATTTT. Residues: CASSLDRGNTDTQYF.

A single count supports this clonotype. The chain joins TRBV7-2 to TRBJ1-1; TRBD1 might be the D (6 bases). CDR1 is SGHTA and CDR2 is FQGNSA in the germline V gene. The CDR3 runs to 15 residues. Trimming took 3 bases from V and 3 from J, leaving 14 bases between them. CDR3 nucleotide sequence: TGTGCCAGCAGCTTCCTTCGGACAGTCGACACTGAAGCTTTCTTT. Its protein product is CASSFLRTVDTEAFF.

V and J are TRBV7-2 and TRBJ2-5, with D maybe TRBD1 (6 bases). From germline, CDR1 is SGHTA and CDR2 FQGNSA. The CDR3 consists of 13 residues. V was cut by 4 bases and J by 5 bases, with 11 bases left in between. DNA for the CDR3: TGTGCCAGCAGCTCTAGGGACAAGGAGACCCAGTACTTC. It specifies CASSSRDKETQYF.

This clonotype was observed a few times. This rearrangement joins TRBV29-1 to TRBJ2-7; D might be TRBD1 (6 bases). The germline V and J ends were trimmed by 6 bases and 2 bases, with 17 bases remaining between them. The germline V gene has CDR1 SQVTM and CDR2 ANQGSEA. CDR3 size: 14 residues. CDR3 sequence (DNA): TGCAGCGTAGGCCCTGACAGGAATCCCTACGAGCAGTACTTC. Amino acids: CSVGPDRNPYEQYF.

With regard to this clonotype: Germline is not matched at one junction end, which may reflect a read error. This chain joins TRBV7-2 and TRBJ1-1; D is ambiguous. The CDR3 is made up of 13 amino acids. Looked up from germline, CDR1 is SGHTA and CDR2 is FQGNSA. CDR3 bases: TGTGCCACCAGCTTTCGGGGTAACACTGAAGCTTTCTTT. This translates into CATSFRGNTEAFF.

The chain couples TRBV20-1 to TRBJ2-2; 10 bases fit TRBD2. V gave up 2 bases and J gave up 3 bases; unmatched junction bases: 9. The germline V gene has CDR1 DFQATT and CDR2 SNEGSKA (reference sequence). The CDR3 consists of 17 residues. The CDR3 region has the DNA TGCAGTGCTAGACCCTCCGGGACTAGCGTGGACACCGGGGAGCTGTTTTTT. Protein sequence: CSARPSGTSVDTGELFF.

A few counts support this clonotype. The J gene is TRBJ2-5, the V gene TRBV12-3 or TRBV12-4; D is ambiguous. The germline V and J ends were trimmed by 3 bases and 2 bases, with 4 bases remaining between them. CDR3 length equals 12 residues. The CDR3 DNA reads TGTGCCAGCAGTTTTTTACAAGAGACCCAGTACTTC. This codes for CASSFLQETQYF.

This clonotype was observed a handful of times. The rearrangement links TRBV6-1 to TRBJ2-2, with 9 nucleotides matching TRBD1. V gave up 9 bases and J gave up 6 bases; unmatched junction bases: 8. This CDR3 contains 14 residues. Germline lookup yields CDR1 MNHNS and CDR2 SASEGT. CDR3 in amino acids: CASTPGQGPGELFF. CDR3 bases: TGTGCCAGTACGCCGGGACAGGGACCCGGGGAGCTGTTTTTT.

This clonotype was recorded at least ten times. The junction does not match germline at one end; this may be a read error. The V gene is TRBV5-1, the J gene TRBJ1-2; D possibly corresponds to TRBD1 (6 bases). CDR3 length equals 13 residues. Per germline, CDR1 SGHRS and CDR2 YFSETQ. CDR3 coding DNA: TGTGCCAGCAGTTTGGAAGGGGGCTATGGCTACACCTTC. This translates into CASSLEGGYGYTF.

This clonotype has just a few counts. This chain uses TRBV20-1 with TRBJ1-1; no firm D call. Germline CDR1 reads DFQATT; CDR2 reads SNEGSKA (reference sequence). V was cut by 0 bases and J by 7 bases, with 9 bases left in between. The CDR3 covers 12 residues. The CDR3: CSARERRDEAFF. CDR3 nucleotides: TGCAGTGCTAGAGAACGGAGAGATGAAGCTTTCTTT.

The chain employs TRBV27 and TRBJ2-2; 12 bases line up with TRBD2. Trimming at V came to 2 bases and at J to 4 bases, leaving 8 bases not matched to a gene. Germline CDR1 and CDR2: MNHEY and SMNVEV (reference sequence). The CDR3 consists of 18 residues. The CDR3 bases are TGTGCCAGCAGTTTACACACCCCGGGACTAGCGGGCACCGGGGAGCTGTTTTTT. It codes for CASSLHTPGLAGTGELFF.

V is TRBV6-1 and J is TRBJ2-1, with TRBD2 identical over 14 bases. The V and J ends lost 4 bases and 8 bases, in that order; junction bases with no gene match: 7. This CDR3 is built from 16 residues. From germline, CDR1 is MNHNS and CDR2 SASEGT. CDR3 nucleotide sequence: TGTGCCAGCAGTGCGAGACTAGCGGGAGGGATGGATGAGCAGTTCTTC. Its translation: CASSARLAGGMDEQFF.

This clonotype was seen a handful of times. CDR3 protein: CASSVSADTDTQYF. The CDR3 nucleotides are TGCGCCAGCAGCGTTAGCGCCGACACAGATACGCAGTATTTT. This rearrangement joins TRBV5-1 to TRBJ2-3; TRBD2 is a possible D gene (5 bases). The CDR3 has 14 amino acids. Per germline, CDR1 SGHRS and CDR2 YFSETQ. V was cut by 4 bases and J by 2 bases, with 11 bases left in between.

This clonotype came up many times. This chain uses TRBV18 with TRBJ2-5; a possible D gene is TRBD2 (5 bases). Looked up from germline, CDR1 is KGHSH and CDR2 is LQKENI. V lost 3 bases, J lost 4 bases, and 6 bases lay in between. The CDR3 totals 12 residues. Written as DNA, the CDR3 is TGTGCCAGCTCACCGGGAGTAGAGACCCAGTACTTC. Translation gives CASSPGVETQYF. The whole variable domain, filled in from reference TRBV18 and TRBJ2-5, reads NAGVMQNPRHLVRRRGQEARLRCSPMKGHSHVYWYRQLPEEGLKFMVYLQKENIIDESGMPKERFSAEFPKEGPSILRIQQVVRGDSAAYFCASSPGVETQYFGPGTRLLVL.

The V gene is TRBV12-3 or TRBV12-4, the J gene TRBJ2-5; tentative D call: TRBD1 (6 bases). CDR3 size: 14 residues. Trimming left V 6 bases short and J 7 bases short, with 18 bases between. The CDR3 sequence: CASRPTGTLGTQYF. CDR3 nucleotides: TGTGCCAGCAGGCCTACAGGGACGCTTGGGACCCAGTACTTC.

The gene calls are TRBV9 and TRBJ2-1, with D tentatively TRBD1 (5 bases). V was clipped by 0 bases and J by 8 bases, with 12 bases between them. In germline, CDR1 is SGDLS, CDR2 YYNGEE. This CDR3 has 14 residues. CDR3 protein: CASSVGPQGHEQFF. CDR3 nucleotide sequence: TGTGCCAGCAGCGTAGGTCCCCAGGGCCATGAGCAGTTCTTC.

In its sample, this clonotype was seen a few times. V gene TRBV12-3 or TRBV12-4 combines with J gene TRBJ1-2, with no clear D. Trimming shortened V by 3 bases and J by 8 bases, and 10 bases separated the two germline ends. The CDR3 contains 12 residues. CDR3 nucleotides: TGTGCCAGCAGTTTGTTGCTGGGAGGCTACACCTTC. Translation gives CASSLLLGGYTF.

CDR3 sequence reads: CASSLDQTENYGYTF. For the CDR3, the DNA is TGTGCCAGCAGCTTAGATCAGACGGAAAACTATGGCTACACCTTC. V usage is TRBV11-3 and J usage is TRBJ1-2, with D unclear. Trimming took off 0 bases at V and 2 bases at J, with 10 bases between the two ends. The CDR3 loop spans 15 amino acids. The germline CDR1 and CDR2 sequences are SGHNT and YENEEA.

This sequence joins TRBV20-1 and TRBJ2-1; 10 nucleotides line up with TRBD2. The V gene's germline CDR1 is DFQATT and CDR2 SNEGSKA (reference sequence). Trimming cost V 3 bases and J 5 bases; bases outside gene matches: 10. The CDR3 loop spans 16 amino acids. The CDR3 spells CSARHRLAGLHNEQFF. CDR3 nucleotides: TGCAGTGCTAGGCATAGACTAGCGGGCCTGCACAATGAGCAGTTCTTC.